This TCR beta chain was sequenced in a study of spatial heterogeneity in lung cancer. Whole-study context: Beta-chain sequences consistently outnumbered alpha-chain sequences in detection.

This clonotype was detected ten times or more. Between the trimmed V and J ends, which lost 2 bases and 0 bases, there was a span of 9 bases. This CDR3 contains 15 residues. The germline CDR1 and CDR2 sequences are KGHDR and SFDVKD. From the 5' RACE reads, TCRdb called clonotypes with MiXCR, one entry per CDR3 protein. Altogether roughly 13,000 distinct CDR3 sequences are present, less than 4.5% being singletons, with the ten largest covering 40% to 50%. As to time point: sample taken at primary tumor resection. The donors, 70 to 80 patients with untreated early-stage non-small cell lung cancer, provided the samples. The study sequenced unsorted whole RNA from tumor, nontumor lung or frozen PBMC.

The sequences come from PBMCs, collected at surgery. This receptor was identified in a male donor with early-stage non-small cell lung cancer. The chain joins TRBV24-1 to TRBJ1-2, with unresolved D. This CDR3 is CATSDSQTSNYGYTF. CDR3 nucleotides: TGTGCCACCAGTGATTCACAAACCTCTAACTATGGCTACACCTTC.